Below are 28 T cell receptor beta chains sequenced from a single sample in a study of T cells after yellow fever vaccination. TCRdb reprocessed the 5' RACE reads with MiXCR, giving one entry per CDR3 protein. This table has hundreds of thousands of distinct CDR3 sequences, 11% appearing once. Source: PBMCs, taken on the day of the first yellow fever vaccination. The receptors were sampled from a man aged 18 to 30 who received the YFV17D yellow fever vaccine.

This clonotype was counted only a few times. V usage is TRBV2 and J usage is TRBJ2-7; D gene ambiguous. Germline assignment: CDR1 SNHLY and CDR2 FYNNEI. Trimming took 7 bases from V and 1 from J, leaving 17 bases between them. The CDR3 runs to 15 residues. The CDR3 sequence is CASISSPSRSYEQYF. The CDR3 bases are TGTGCCAGCATCTCTTCTCCGAGTAGGTCCTACGAGCAGTACTTC.

The rearrangement joins TRBV7-9 to TRBJ2-7; 7 bases align to TRBD1. This CDR3 is built from 14 residues. Germline V gene data show CDR1 as SEHNR and CDR2 as FQNEAQ (reference sequence). The V segment lost 2 bases and the J segment 1 base; nucleotides outside the gene matches: 2. The CDR3 sequence: CASSLMGQSYEQYF. CDR3 nucleotide sequence: TGTGCCAGCAGCTTAATGGGACAGTCCTACGAGCAGTACTTC.

This clonotype showed up just a few times. V usage is TRBV12-3 or TRBV12-4 and J usage is TRBJ2-1; D not resolved. The length of the CDR3 is 14 residues. Trimming cost V 3 bases and J 8 bases, with 14 bases left between them. The CDR3, as DNA: TGTGCCAGCAGTTTCTCAAGAGCGTTGGATGAGCAGTTCTTC. This codes for CASSFSRALDEQFF.

The chain couples TRBV7-8 to TRBJ1-1; D is unresolved. CDR1 is SGHVS and CDR2 is FQNEAQ in the germline V gene. Trimming took off 5 bases at V and 5 bases at J, with 9 bases between the two ends. The CDR3 covers 12 residues. CDR3 nucleotides: TGTGCCAGCAGCCCTGTTAGGACTGAAGCTTTCTTT. The encoded protein is CASSPVRTEAFF. Full variable domain (missing parts from reference TRBV7-8 and TRBJ1-1): GAGVSQSPRYKVAKRGQDVALRCDPISGHVSLFWYQQALGQGPEFLTYFQNEAQLDKSGLPSDRFFAERPEGSVSTLKIQRTQQEDSAVYLCASSPVRTEAFFGQGTRLTVV.

This clonotype occurred a few times. The CDR3 reads CASSFYLGSNTGELFF. In DNA, the CDR3 is TGTGCCAGCAGTTTTTATCTCGGCAGCAACACCGGGGAGCTGTTTTTT. The chain links TRBV12-3 or TRBV12-4 to TRBJ2-2, with D uncertain. The CDR3 sequence is 16 residues long. V gave up 3 bases and J gave up 2 bases, with 13 bases separating them.

The chain carries TRBV5-6 and TRBJ1-1, with D maybe TRBD1 (5 bases). V was trimmed by 7 bases and J by 6 bases, leaving 13 bases between them. This CDR3 has 12 amino acids. Germline-derived CDR1 and CDR2 are SGHDT and YYEEEE. The CDR3, as DNA: TGTGCCAGCCGTACCTGGGACTCTGAAGCTTTCTTT. Protein sequence: CASRTWDSEAFF.

This clonotype has a handful of counts. The chain links TRBV23-1 to TRBJ2-1; D ambiguous. TRBV23-1 is given ORF status, its function remaining uncertain. The CDR3 sequence is 19 residues long. V was shortened by 6 bases and J by 2 bases, with 26 bases between the two germline ends. The CDR3 reads CASSPSSRYTCKTYNEQFF. In DNA form, the CDR3 reads TGCGCCAGCAGCCCCTCATCGAGGTATACATGTAAGACCTACAATGAGCAGTTCTTC.

V and J are TRBV20-1 and TRBJ2-1, with 8 bases matching TRBD2. CDR1 is DFQATT and CDR2 is SNEGSKA in the germline V gene (reference sequence). The CDR3 covers 14 residues. Unmatched junction bases numbered 12, after V lost 4 bases and J lost 10 bases. CDR3 sequence: CSATSTGGPREQFF. Written as DNA, the CDR3 is TGCAGTGCTACATCGACGGGGGGGCCGAGAGAGCAGTTCTTC.

J is TRBJ1-2 and V is TRBV12-3 or TRBV12-4; possible D gene TRBD1, 5 bases. CDR3 length: 14 residues. V lost 1 base and J lost 3, with 9 bases in between. CDR3 protein: CASSLGGEDYGYTF. CDR3 bases: TGTGCCAGCAGTTTAGGGGGGGAGGACTATGGCTACACCTTC.

The chain employs TRBV30 and TRBJ2-3, with 9 bases that match TRBD1. Germline V CDR1 and CDR2: GTSNPN, SVGIG (reference sequence). CDR3 size: 14 residues. Trimming at V came to 5 bases and at J to 6 bases, leaving 9 bases not matched to a gene. In nucleotides, the CDR3 is TGTGCCTGGGGGGACAGGGTAGGATCGGATACGCAGTATTTT. This codes for CAWGDRVGSDTQYF. Variable domain in full (rest from reference TRBV30 and TRBJ2-3): SQTIHQWPATLVQPVGSPLSLECTVEGTSNPNLYWYRQAAGRGLQLLFYSVGIGQISSEVPQNLSASRPQDRQFILSSKKLLLSDSGFYLCAWGDRVGSDTQYFGPGTRLTVL.

The V gene is TRBV4-3, the J gene TRBJ1-5; D unclear. The CDR3 runs 20 residues. Germline-derived CDR1 and CDR2 are LGHNA and YSLEER. V shed 0 bases and J shed 0 bases, with 21 bases lying between them. DNA of the CDR3: TGCGCCAGCAGCCAAGATTGGCCCCTTTCCCAGGATGATAGCAATCAGCCCCAGCATTTT. Encoded protein: CASSQDWPLSQDDSNQPQHF.

In its sample, this clonotype was seen a few times. The V gene is TRBV7-3, the J gene TRBJ2-6, with TRBD1 identical over 9 bases. CDR1 SGHTA and CDR2 FQGTGA come from the germline V gene. There are 13 residues in the CDR3. The trim removed 4 bases at V and 10 bases at J, leaving 2 bases unmatched. This chain's CDR3 is CASSSDRGNVLTF. DNA of the CDR3: TGTGCCAGCAGCTCGGACAGGGGTAACGTCCTGACTTTC. Full variable domain (rest looked up from reference TRBV7-3 and TRBJ2-6): GAGVSQTPSNKVTEKGKYVELRCDPISGHTALYWYRQSLGQGPEFLIYFQGTGAADDSGLPNDRFFAVRPEGSVSTLKIQRTERGDSAVYLCASSSDRGNVLTFGAGSRLTVL.

This clonotype occurred once. This rearrangement joins TRBV18 to TRBJ1-5; D is possibly TRBD1 (6 bases). The CDR3 totals 16 residues. Deletions cut 4 bases from V and 3 bases from J, with 16 bases between. CDR1 is KGHSH and CDR2 is LQKENI in the germline V gene. This chain's CDR3 is CASSLFQGKTNQPQHF. As DNA, the CDR3 is TGTGCCAGCTCACTTTTTCAGGGGAAGACCAATCAGCCCCAGCATTTT.

The chain uses TRBV20-1 and TRBJ2-2, with 7 bases identical to TRBD1. The V and J ends lost 1 base and 1 base, in that order; junction bases with no gene match: 3. Germline CDR1 and CDR2: DFQATT and SNEGSKA (reference sequence). This CDR3 comprises 15 residues. CDR3 loop: CSARGDSRNTGELFF. CDR3 DNA: TGCAGTGCTAGAGGGGACAGCCGGAACACCGGGGAGCTGTTTTTT.

The rearrangement links TRBV5-1 to TRBJ2-1; TRBD1 aligns across 9 bases. The CDR3 is 17 residues long. The V gene's germline CDR1 is SGHRS and CDR2 YFSETQ. The ends lost 5 bases at V and 4 bases at J; junction bases unmatched: 13. This chain's CDR3 is CASSYLFSGTGYNEQFF. The CDR3 region has the DNA TGCGCCAGCAGTTACCTTTTTTCCGGGACAGGGTACAATGAGCAGTTCTTC. Based on the CDR3 plus reference TRBV5-1 and TRBJ2-1, the full variable domain is KAGVTQTPRYLIKTRGQQVTLSCSPISGHRSVSWYQQTPGQGLQFLFEYFSETQRNKGNFPGRFSGRQFSNSRSEMNVSTLELGDSALYLCASSYLFSGTGYNEQFFGPGTRLTVL.

V gene TRBV18 combines with J gene TRBJ2-7, with D hard to call. Between the trimmed V and J ends, which lost 4 bases and 5 bases, there was a span of 21 bases. Per germline, CDR1 KGHSH and CDR2 LQKENI. There are 16 residues in the CDR3. For the CDR3, the DNA is TGTGCCAGCTCACGATCCGATGATTCCCGCTGGAACGAGCAGTACTTC. Residues: CASSRSDDSRWNEQYF.

The table lists this clonotype with a few counts. This chain links TRBV18 with TRBJ2-5; D assignment may be TRBD1 or TRBD2 (5 bases each). CDR1 is KGHSH and CDR2 is LQKENI in the germline V gene. The V end lost 3 bases, the J end lost 4 bases, and 9 bases lay between the germline ends. The CDR3 spans 13 residues. CDR3 coding DNA: TGTGCCAGCTCACCTAGGGACGGAGAGACCCAGTACTTC. Amino acid sequence: CASSPRDGETQYF. The whole variable domain, filled in from reference TRBV18 and TRBJ2-5, reads NAGVMQNPRHLVRRRGQEARLRCSPMKGHSHVYWYRQLPEEGLKFMVYLQKENIIDESGMPKERFSAEFPKEGPSILRIQQVVRGDSAAYFCASSPRDGETQYFGPGTRLLVL.

This clonotype was observed a handful of times. The rearrangement uses TRBV7-2 and TRBJ2-7; 8 bases match TRBD1. The CDR3 totals 15 residues. The germline V gene encodes CDR1 SGHTA and CDR2 FQGNSA. Trimming at V came to 4 bases and at J to 2 bases, leaving 7 bases not matched to a gene. CDR3 residues: CASSSWTGIPYEQYF. The DNA of the CDR3 is TGTGCCAGCAGCTCGTGGACAGGGATCCCCTACGAGCAGTACTTC. Variable domain in full (rest from reference TRBV7-2 and TRBJ2-7): GAGVSQSPSNKVTEKGKDVELRCDPISGHTALYWYRQSLGQGLEFLIYFQGNSAPDKSGLPSDRFSAERTGGSVSTLTIQRTQQEDSAVYLCASSSWTGIPYEQYFGPGTRLTVT.

V and J are TRBV6-1 and TRBJ1-2; TRBD1 agrees at 8 bases. CDR3 size: 15 residues. J gave up 8 bases and V 9 bases, and 17 bases lay outside the gene matches. The V gene's germline CDR1 is MNHNS and CDR2 SASEGT. CDR3 loop: CASHDRTRTGQGYTF. Written as DNA, the CDR3 is TGTGCCAGTCATGACAGGACCAGGACAGGGCAAGGCTACACCTTC.

The table lists this clonotype with many counts. The chain uses TRBV5-1 and TRBJ2-1, with 7 bases lining up with TRBD2. The trim removed 0 bases at V and 6 bases at J, leaving 6 bases unmatched. Germline V lookup: CDR1 SGHRS, CDR2 YFSETQ. The CDR3 is made up of 15 amino acids. This CDR3 reads CASSLANGGGNEQFF. DNA of the CDR3: TGCGCCAGCAGCTTGGCCAATGGGGGGGGCAATGAGCAGTTCTTC.

V gene TRBV29-1 combines with J gene TRBJ2-3; unclear D gene. Trimming removed 4 bases from V and 4 bases from J, with 9 bases in between. This CDR3 is 12 amino acids long. Germline V CDR1 and CDR2: SQVTM, ANQGSEA. The CDR3 here is CSVVAGADTQYF. CDR3 DNA: TGCAGCGTTGTGGCTGGGGCAGATACGCAGTATTTT.

The chain employs TRBV4-3 and TRBJ2-2; 8 bases match TRBD2. Trimming removed 1 base from V and 7 bases from J; junction bases left unmatched: 11. Germline V gene sequence: CDR1 LGHNA, CDR2 YSLEER. This CDR3 has 17 amino acids. In nucleotides, the CDR3 is TGCGCCAGCAGCCAAGGAGCCGGGGGGGCTTATAGCGGGGAGCTGTTTTTT. It translates to CASSQGAGGAYSGELFF.

The V and J genes are TRBV6-1 and TRBJ2-7, with 10 bases fitting TRBD1. Germline CDR1 is MNHNS and CDR2 is SASEGT. With 4 bases clipped from V and 5 bases from J, the junction kept 5 bases outside the gene matches. CDR3 size: 14 residues. CDR3 DNA: TGTGCCAGCAGTGGGACAGGGGGAATCCACGAGCAGTACTTC. Translated: CASSGTGGIHEQYF.

The chain carries TRBV20-1 and TRBJ1-5; weak D call: TRBD1 (6 bases). V was trimmed by 0 bases and J by 7 bases, leaving 16 bases between them. The CDR3 consists of 15 residues. Looked up from germline, CDR1 is DFQATT and CDR2 is SNEGSKA (reference sequence). The chain's CDR3 is CSAREATGWGQPQHF. DNA of the CDR3: TGCAGTGCTAGAGAAGCGACAGGTTGGGGACAGCCCCAGCATTTT.

This clonotype was detected many times. V and J are TRBV12-3 or TRBV12-4 and TRBJ2-3, with D possibly matching TRBD2 (7 bases). This CDR3 has 13 residues. V lost 7 bases to trimming and J lost 4 bases, with 12 bases between them. CDR3 sequence reads: CASTSRGPDTQYF. DNA of the CDR3: TGTGCCAGCACCTCGCGGGGGCCAGATACGCAGTATTTT.

V gene TRBV11-1 combines with J gene TRBJ2-5; TRBD1 matches at 7 bases. Germline V gene lookup returns CDR1 SGHAT and CDR2 FQDESV (reference sequence). This CDR3 is 18 amino acids long. With 5 bases clipped from V and 5 bases from J, the junction kept 20 bases outside the gene matches. CDR3 sequence: CASSPGPGQPTRGETQYF. CDR3 bases: TGTGCCAGCAGCCCAGGACCGGGACAGCCTACAAGGGGGGAGACCCAGTACTTC.

There are a few counts of this clonotype. The rearrangement links TRBV19 to TRBJ2-6; the D gene is possibly TRBD1 (7 bases). Per the germline V gene, CDR1 is LNHDA and CDR2 is SQIVND (reference sequence). The V and J ends lost 7 bases and 2 bases respectively, with 18 bases between them. CDR3 size: 17 residues. CDR3 in DNA: TGTGCCAGTATCCCCTCCAGGGGGGTAACTGGGGCCAACGTCCTGACTTTC. It codes for CASIPSRGVTGANVLTF.

This clonotype was seen repeatedly, ten times or more. The chain combines TRBV20-1 with TRBJ2-2; a possible D gene is TRBD1 (6 bases). This CDR3 is built from 14 residues. Germline CDR1 and CDR2: DFQATT and SNEGSKA (reference sequence). Trimming removed 6 bases at V and 2 bases at J, with 13 bases between. CDR3 sequence: CSAAGTTNTGELFF. Here the CDR3 DNA reads TGCAGTGCCGCCGGGACAACTAACACCGGGGAGCTGTTTTTT.